This passage covers 19 T cell receptor beta chains from one sample sequenced in a study of T cell changes during pregnancy in multiple sclerosis. Assay: immunoSEQ multiplex PCR; the TCRdb copy retains only in-frame clones and omits some. Here the sample spans approximately 71,000 clones, roughly 92% being singletons. The sequencing here drew on peripheral blood, taken in the second trimester of pregnancy. The receptors come from a female donor with multiple sclerosis, enrolled in a pregnancy study.

The chain recombines TRBV30 with TRBJ2-3, with 10 bases identical to TRBD2. This CDR3 has 15 residues. Germline V CDR1 and CDR2: GTSNPN, SVGIG (reference sequence). The V segment lost 0 bases and the J segment 7 bases; nucleotides outside the gene matches: 7. CDR3 nucleotide sequence: TGTGCCTGGAGTGTAGAGCGGGGGGGCATGTATACGCAGTATTTT. Amino acids: CAWSVERGGMYTQYF.

The chain employs TRBV13 and TRBJ2-7; 7 bases fit TRBD1. The CDR3 is 13 amino acids. CDR1 PRHDT and CDR2 FYEKMQ come from the germline V gene (reference sequence). V dropped 4 bases and J dropped 7; count of bases not matched to a gene: 7. CDR3 residues: CASSSRQGEEQYF. Written as DNA, the CDR3 is TGTGCCAGCAGCTCCCGACAGGGTGAAGAGCAGTACTTC. Drawing the rest from reference TRBV13 and TRBJ2-7, the complete variable domain is AAGVIQSPRHLIKEKRETATLKCYPIPRHDTVYWYQQGPGQDPQFLISFYEKMQSDKGSIPDRFSAQQFSDYHSELNMSSLELGDSALYFCASSSRQGEEQYFGPGTRLTVT.

Written as DNA, the CDR3 is TGTGCCAGCAGCTTCGGCGGTGGCCCTTACGAGCAGTACTTC. It yields the protein CASSFGGGPYEQYF. This rearrangement joins TRBV5-5 to TRBJ2-7; D uncertain. Trimming stripped 2 bases from V and 4 bases from J, with 13 bases between. The CDR3 runs 14 residues. Germline V gives CDR1 SGHKS, CDR2 YYEKEE (reference sequence).

The chain links TRBV5-4 to TRBJ2-7; D uncertain. Between the trimmed V and J ends, which lost 1 base and 4 bases, there was a span of 12 bases. Germline V lookup: CDR1 SGHNT, CDR2 YYREEE (reference sequence). This CDR3 contains 14 residues. The CDR3 nucleotides are TGTGCCAGCAGCTTGCTCGGGTCAGATTACGAGCAGTACTTC. Residues: CASSLLGSDYEQYF. Combining the CDR3 with reference TRBV5-4 and TRBJ2-7 gives the whole variable domain ETGVTQSPTHLIKTRGQQVTLRCSSQSGHNTVSWYQQALGQGPQFIFQYYREEENGRGNFPPRFSGLQFPNYSSELNVNALELDDSALYLCASSLLGSDYEQYFGPGTRLTVT.

The V and J genes are TRBV7-3 and TRBJ2-3, with TRBD2 as a possible D gene (6 bases). This CDR3 spans 15 amino acids. V lost 1 base and J lost 1, with 9 bases in between. Germline values: CDR1 SGHTA, CDR2 FQGTGA. The CDR3 is CASSLKPGGTDTQYF. Here the CDR3 DNA reads TGTGCCAGCAGCTTAAAACCGGGAGGCACAGATACGCAGTATTTT.

This clone was picked up one time. The chain recombines TRBV5-4 with TRBJ1-1, with 10 positions matching TRBD1. The V gene end was trimmed by 2 bases and the J gene end by 6 bases; junction bases not matched to a gene: 4. The CDR3 is made up of 14 amino acids. In germline, CDR1 is SGHNT, CDR2 YYREEE (reference sequence). The CDR3 region is CASSLGQGGSEAFF. DNA for the CDR3: TGTGCCAGCAGCTTAGGACAGGGGGGTTCTGAAGCTTTCTTT.

The V and J genes are TRBV5-1 and TRBJ2-1; TRBD2 matches at 9 bases. This CDR3 region has 15 residues. CDR1 SGHRS and CDR2 YFSETQ come from the germline V gene. The V segment lost 3 bases and the J segment 8 bases; nucleotides outside the gene matches: 9. The CDR3 sequence is CASSSSGAGGYEQFF. The DNA for the CDR3 is TGCGCCAGCAGCTCCTCAGGGGCGGGGGGGTATGAGCAGTTCTTC. Full variable domain (remainder filled in from reference TRBV5-1 and TRBJ2-1): KAGVTQTPRYLIKTRGQQVTLSCSPISGHRSVSWYQQTPGQGLQFLFEYFSETQRNKGNFPGRFSGRQFSNSRSEMNVSTLELGDSALYLCASSSSGAGGYEQFFGPGTRLTVL.

For this clone: The sample carries other DNA sequences with the same CDR3. This rearrangement joins TRBV9 to TRBJ2-7, with 10 positions matching TRBD2. J was trimmed by 3 bases and V by 5 bases; bases with no gene match: 5. CDR1 is SGDLS and CDR2 is YYNGEE in the germline V gene. This CDR3 spans 14 amino acids. CDR3 protein: CASSRTSGYYEQYF. CDR3 in DNA: TGTGCCAGCAGTAGGACTAGCGGATACTACGAGCAGTACTTC.

The CDR3 region is CASSFRAGGYEQYF. The CDR3 DNA reads TGCGCCAGCAGCTTTCGAGCGGGAGGCTACGAGCAGTACTTC. The chain recombines TRBV5-1 with TRBJ2-7; 9 bases map to TRBD2. The V segment lost 2 bases and the J segment 3 bases; nucleotides outside the gene matches: 3. The germline V gene encodes CDR1 SGHRS and CDR2 YFSETQ. The CDR3 covers 14 residues.

The rearrangement uses TRBV6-4 and TRBJ2-3; TRBD2 matches 7 bases. The CDR3 runs to 14 residues. The junction had 5 bases not matched to a gene; V was cut back by 6 bases and J by 2 bases. Germline CDR1 is MRHNA and CDR2 is SNTAGT. DNA for the CDR3: TGTGCCAGCAGCCGACTAGCATACACAGATACGCAGTATTTT. It translates to CASSRLAYTDTQYF.

This chain links TRBV18 with TRBJ2-7; 10 nucleotides line up with TRBD2. Germline assignment: CDR1 KGHSH and CDR2 LQKENI. V was pared by 3 bases and J by 4 bases, with 9 bases of the junction left unmatched. CDR3 length: 16 residues. CDR3 nucleotides: TGTGCCAGCTCACCCCCTCGGACTAGCGGTCATTACGAGCAGTACTTC. Amino acids: CASSPPRTSGHYEQYF.

This rearrangement joins TRBV28 to TRBJ1-1; TRBD1 matches at 7 bases. The CDR3 is made up of 13 amino acids. From germline, CDR1 is MDHEN and CDR2 SYDVKM. The V gene end was trimmed by 7 bases and the J gene end by 6 bases; junction bases not matched to a gene: 8. The CDR3 here is CASIHRDSSEAFF. CDR3 bases: TGTGCCAGCATCCATCGGGACAGTTCTGAAGCTTTCTTT. The full variable domain, completed using reference TRBV28 and TRBJ1-1, is DVKVTQSSRYLVKRTGEKVFLECVQDMDHENMFWYRQDPGLGLRLIYFSYDVKMKEKGDIPEGYSVSREKKERFSLILESASTNQTSMYLCASIHRDSSEAFFGQGTRLTVV.

V is TRBV4-2 and J is TRBJ2-5; 10 nucleotides match TRBD2. Trimming removed 3 bases from V and 5 bases from J; junction bases left unmatched: 9. Germline loops: CDR1 LGHNA, CDR2 YNFKEQ. This CDR3 is built from 16 residues. As DNA, the CDR3 is TGTGCCAGCAGCCAGGGCACTAGCGGGAATTTGGAGACCCAGTACTTC. Amino acid sequence: CASSQGTSGNLETQYF.

The V gene is TRBV11-2, the J gene TRBJ2-1; 8 bases are a match to TRBD2. V trimming: 2 bases; J trimming: 5 bases; junction bases outside the gene matches: 8. This CDR3 contains 16 residues. The V gene's germline CDR1 is SGHAT and CDR2 FQNNGV. CDR3 bases: TGTGCCAGCAGCTTATTAACGGGGGGGCCGAACAATGAGCAGTTCTTC. Its translation: CASSLLTGGPNNEQFF. Filled out from reference TRBV11-2 and TRBJ2-1, the complete variable domain reads EAGVAQSPRYKIIEKRQSVAFWCNPISGHATLYWYQQILGQGPKLLIQFQNNGVVDDSQLPKDRFSAERLKGVDSTLKIQPAKLEDSAVYLCASSLLTGGPNNEQFFGPGTRLTVL.

This clone was recorded once. The chain is built from TRBV5-1 and TRBJ2-1; TRBD2 is a possible D gene (5 bases). This CDR3 is built from 16 residues. V dropped 0 bases and J dropped 5 bases, with 15 bases sitting between them. CDR1 is SGHRS and CDR2 is YFSETQ in the germline V gene. The CDR3 DNA reads as TGCGCCAGCAGCTTGGTCGTGGGCGGGTCAAACAATGAGCAGTTCTTC. Residues: CASSLVVGGSNNEQFF.

The table lists this clone with a few counts. V usage is TRBV5-4 and J usage is TRBJ1-4, with 9 bases fitting TRBD1. Germline CDR1 and CDR2: SGHNT and YYREEE (reference sequence). V was clipped by 4 bases and J by 7 bases; unmatched bases: 8. This CDR3 contains 15 residues. CDR3 DNA sequence: TGTGCCAGCAGCGTAATGGGACAGGGATCTGAAAAACTGTTTTTT. Translated: CASSVMGQGSEKLFF.

In the case of this clone: Germline and junction disagree at one end, which may indicate a read error. The rearrangement joins TRBV6-1 to TRBJ2-7; D is perhaps TRBD1 (6 bases). The length of the CDR3 is 10 residues. Germline CDR1 MNHNS, CDR2 SASEGT. CDR3 DNA sequence: TGTGCCAGCAGTGAGACAGGACCAGAGTTC. Translation gives CASSETGPEF.

The chain is built from TRBV7-8 and TRBJ2-7; 7 nucleotides align to TRBD1. Per germline, CDR1 SGHVS and CDR2 FQNEAQ. J gave up 5 bases and V 1 base, and 14 bases lay outside the gene matches. The CDR3 totals 17 residues. The CDR3 DNA reads TGTGCCAGCAGCTTAGTTTTTGGAGAGACAGGGAACCACGAGCAGTACTTC. Its protein is CASSLVFGETGNHEQYF. The whole variable domain, filled in from reference TRBV7-8 and TRBJ2-7, reads GAGVSQSPRYKVAKRGQDVALRCDPISGHVSLFWYQQALGQGPEFLTYFQNEAQLDKSGLPSDRFFAERPEGSVSTLKIQRTQQEDSAVYLCASSLVFGETGNHEQYFGPGTRLTVT.

The chain uses TRBV28 and TRBJ2-7; 7 bases agree with TRBD1. The CDR3 is 12 residues long. Germline CDR1 is MDHEN and CDR2 is SYDVKM. V lost 8 bases, J lost 4 bases, and 5 bases stayed unmatched. As DNA, the CDR3 is TGTGCCAGCCGACAGGGTGGGTACGAGCAGTACTTC. Its protein is CASRQGGYEQYF. The complete variable domain, with remaining parts taken from reference TRBV28 and TRBJ2-7, reads DVKVTQSSRYLVKRTGEKVFLECVQDMDHENMFWYRQDPGLGLRLIYFSYDVKMKEKGDIPEGYSVSREKKERFSLILESASTNQTSMYLCASRQGGYEQYFGPGTRLTVT.